The 20 T cell receptor beta chains in this list originate from one sample, sequenced in a study of OX40 agonist ivuxolimab in advanced cancers. Clones were read by immunoSEQ multiplex PCR, and TCRdb kept only the in-frame ones, dropping some. The profile shows 110,000 or so clones, around 90% of them singletons. Material: CD4+ or CD8+ T cells sorted from blood, obtained in a trial of the OX40 agonist ivuxolimab. The receptors originated from an adult with an advanced solid tumor such as melanoma, head and neck, liver or kidney cancer.

A note on this clone: Other DNA sequences within the sample encode an identical CDR3. The chain carries TRBV5-1 and TRBJ2-5; D is ambiguous. CDR1 is SGHRS and CDR2 is YFSETQ in the germline V gene. Trimming stripped 3 bases from V and 5 bases from J, with 5 bases between. CDR3 size: 11 residues. The CDR3 spells CASSSQETQYF. The DNA of the CDR3 is TGCGCCAGCAGCTCTCAGGAGACCCAGTACTTC. Drawing the rest from reference TRBV5-1 and TRBJ2-5, the complete variable domain is KAGVTQTPRYLIKTRGQQVTLSCSPISGHRSVSWYQQTPGQGLQFLFEYFSETQRNKGNFPGRFSGRQFSNSRSEMNVSTLELGDSALYLCASSSQETQYFGPGTRLLVL.

The chain is built from TRBV5-4 and TRBJ2-5; 9 bases are a match to TRBD2. This CDR3 comprises 15 residues. Germline trimming cut 0 bases from V and 5 bases from J; bases unmatched to any gene: 5. The V gene's germline CDR1 is SGHNT and CDR2 YYREEE (reference sequence). The DNA of the CDR3 is TGTGCCAGCAGCTTGGAAGGTGCGGGGGGGGAGACCCAGTACTTC. Translated, it gives CASSLEGAGGETQYF.

The gene calls are TRBV19 and TRBJ1-1; 12 positions match TRBD1. The J segment lost 4 bases and the V segment lost 6 bases, leaving 3 bases of the junction unmatched. Germline V lookup: CDR1 LNHDA, CDR2 SQIVND (reference sequence). The CDR3 has 14 residues. CDR3: CASRGQGAFTEAFF. The DNA of the CDR3 is TGTGCCAGTAGGGGACAGGGGGCTTTCACTGAAGCTTTCTTT.

The CDR3 spells CASSYTTGGYNEQFF. The DNA of the CDR3 is TGTGCCAGCAGTTACACGACAGGGGGCTATAATGAGCAGTTCTTC. The chain combines TRBV6-5 with TRBJ2-1; TRBD1 matches 10 bases. V shed 2 bases and J 7 bases; nucleotides not matched to a gene: 5. Germline assignment: CDR1 MNHEY and CDR2 SVGAGI. The CDR3 runs to 15 residues.

This clone has a handful of counts. The chain links TRBV6-1 to TRBJ2-5; weak D call: TRBD1 (5 bases). The germline V and J ends were trimmed by 3 bases and 3 bases, with 11 bases remaining between them. Germline-derived CDR1 and CDR2 are MNHNS and SASEGT. There are 14 residues in the CDR3. The CDR3 sequence is CASSEYRTEETQYF. CDR3 nucleotides: TGTGCCAGCAGTGAGTACAGGACGGAAGAGACCCAGTACTTC.

V gene TRBV5-1 combines with J gene TRBJ1-1; D remains ambiguous. With 2 bases removed from V and 1 base from J, the gap between germline ends came to 6 bases. Germline-derived CDR1 and CDR2 are SGHRS and YFSETQ. The CDR3 is made up of 13 amino acids. The CDR3 protein is CASSLDSNTEAFF. The CDR3 DNA follows: TGCGCCAGCAGCTTAGACTCGAACACTGAAGCTTTCTTT.

The rearrangement uses TRBV18 and TRBJ2-7; 8 bases align to TRBD1. There are 15 residues in the CDR3. Germline CDR1 is KGHSH and CDR2 is LQKENI. J lost 2 bases, V lost 5 bases, and 8 bases had no gene match. The CDR3 is CASSEGTGYPYEQYF. The CDR3 DNA reads as TGTGCCAGCTCAGAAGGGACAGGCTATCCCTACGAGCAGTACTTC.

The chain uses TRBV18 and TRBJ2-7; the D is unclear. Germline V gene sequence: CDR1 KGHSH, CDR2 LQKENI. The V end lost 3 bases, the J end lost 0 bases, and 9 bases lay between the germline ends. CDR3 length: 14 residues. The CDR3 protein is CASSPDFSSYEQYF. The CDR3, as DNA: TGTGCCAGCTCACCTGACTTTAGCTCCTACGAGCAGTACTTC. Using reference TRBV18 and TRBJ2-7 for the parts outside the CDR3, the full variable domain is NAGVMQNPRHLVRRRGQEARLRCSPMKGHSHVYWYRQLPEEGLKFMVYLQKENIIDESGMPKERFSAEFPKEGPSILRIQQVVRGDSAAYFCASSPDFSSYEQYFGPGTRLTVT.

This clone was recorded only once. This chain's CDR3 is CASSPNRVETQYF. CDR3 coding DNA: TGTGCCAGCTCACCAAACAGGGTCGAGACCCAGTACTTC. The V and J genes are TRBV18 and TRBJ2-5; weak D call: TRBD1 (6 bases). The V gene lost 2 bases and the J gene lost 5 bases, with 9 bases spanning the gap. The CDR3 is 13 amino acids. The germline gives CDR1 KGHSH, CDR2 LQKENI.

The chain is built from TRBV4-1 and TRBJ1-6; no clear D. V lost 0 bases, J lost 5 bases, and 14 bases lay in between. Per germline, CDR1 MGHRA and CDR2 YSYEKL. The CDR3 is 17 amino acids. Here the CDR3 reads CASSQDVGYSNNSPLHF. As DNA, the CDR3 is TGCGCCAGCAGCCAAGATGTCGGATACTCTAATAATTCACCCCTCCACTTT.

V and J are TRBV2 and TRBJ1-2; no reliable D call. V was cut by 3 bases and J by 8 bases, with 16 bases left in between. The CDR3 has 14 amino acids. Germline lookup yields CDR1 SNHLY and CDR2 FYNNEI. The CDR3 loop is CASSEQFTRGGYTF. The DNA for the CDR3 is TGTGCCAGCAGTGAGCAGTTCACCCGAGGGGGCTACACCTTC.

This clone occurred once. The gene calls are TRBV9 and TRBJ2-1; 7 bases line up with TRBD1. CDR1 is SGDLS and CDR2 is YYNGEE in the germline V gene. V shed 0 bases and J 6 bases; nucleotides not matched to a gene: 9. CDR3 length equals 16 residues. The CDR3 DNA is TGTGCCAGCAGCGTAGCCGACAGGGTGTACCTCAATGAGCAGTTCTTC. It codes for CASSVADRVYLNEQFF.

This chain links TRBV2 with TRBJ2-5; 9 positions match TRBD1. Trimming took 6 bases from V and 5 from J; bases not matched to a gene: 10. The germline CDR1 and CDR2 sequences are SNHLY and FYNNEI. This CDR3 comprises 15 residues. In DNA, the CDR3 is TGTGCCAGCAGCCCACGGACAGGGGTTTTGGAGACCCAGTACTTC. This sequence encodes CASSPRTGVLETQYF.

CDR3 sequence: CSVEVAGGNNEQFF. The CDR3 DNA reads as TGCAGCGTTGAAGTAGCGGGAGGGAACAATGAGCAGTTCTTC. The chain combines TRBV29-1 with TRBJ2-1; 11 bases agree with TRBD2. Trimming took 1 base from V and 5 from J; bases not matched to a gene: 1. The CDR3 is 14 amino acids. Germline V CDR1 and CDR2: SQVTM, ANQGSEA.

The V and J genes are TRBV6-6 and TRBJ1-5; 7 nucleotides agree with TRBD1. The V gene's germline CDR1 is MNHNY and CDR2 SVGAGI (reference sequence). The J segment lost 6 bases and the V segment lost 2 bases, leaving 10 bases of the junction unmatched. The CDR3 is made up of 16 amino acids. Here the CDR3 DNA reads TGTGCCAGCAGTTACCGGCCAACAGGGGAGGTTCAGCCCCAGCATTTT. Its translation is CASSYRPTGEVQPQHF.

J is TRBJ1-6 and V is TRBV27; D is uncertain. CDR3 size: 15 residues. V lost 1 base and J lost 8, with 12 bases in between. Germline-derived CDR1 and CDR2 are MNHEY and SMNVEV (reference sequence). The CDR3 reads CASSLLRGSDSPLHF. CDR3 sequence (DNA): TGTGCCAGCAGTTTATTGCGGGGTTCCGATTCACCCCTCCACTTT.

The chain couples TRBV5-4 to TRBJ2-5; 8 nucleotides line up with TRBD2. The CDR3 runs 16 residues. Per the germline V gene, CDR1 is SGHNT and CDR2 is YYREEE (reference sequence). V was pared by 4 bases and J by 6 bases, with 14 bases of the junction left unmatched. CDR3 coding DNA: TGTGCCAGCAGCCTGAGCCGGCCGGGGGGGCGGAAGACCCAGTACTTC. Translation: CASSLSRPGGRKTQYF.

This sequence joins TRBV10-1 and TRBJ2-2; 9 bases match TRBD1. J gave up 5 bases and V 6 bases, and 10 bases lay outside the gene matches. The CDR3 runs 16 residues. Germline loops: CDR1 WNHNN, CDR2 SYGVQD (reference sequence). CDR3 nucleotide sequence: TGCGCCAGCAGCCAAAACAGGGGGCTGGGGACCGGGGAGCTGTTTTTT. Its translation: CASSQNRGLGTGELFF.

The gene calls are TRBV7-3 and TRBJ1-1; D ambiguous. Germline V gives CDR1 SGHTA, CDR2 FQGTGA. The CDR3 extends over 13 amino acids. Trimming removed 1 base at V and 1 base at J, with 4 bases between. The CDR3 region has the DNA TGTGCCAGCAGCTTAAGTTCGAACACTGAAGCTTTCTTT. Translated: CASSLSSNTEAFF.

The chain employs TRBV30 and TRBJ2-3; TRBD2 matches at 7 bases. Germline-derived CDR1 and CDR2 are GTSNPN and SVGIG (reference sequence). The CDR3 runs 15 residues. V lost 4 bases to trimming and J lost 4 bases; unmatched junction nucleotides: 11. CDR3 coding DNA: TGTGCCTGGATGGGGGGAGCGGGGTCAGCAGATACGCAGTATTTT. It is translated as CAWMGGAGSADTQYF.